Sequencing of this T cell receptor (beta chain) was carried out in a study of blood T cell repertoires in COVID-19. For the study at large: Both acute and convalescent COVID-19 samples were obtained from the United States, Italy and Spain.

Study members were between about 18 and 100 years old and lived in approximately 25 US regions. Self-reported history from a screening survey and questionnaire set each donor's cohort. The germline gives CDR1 SGHTA, CDR2 FQGNSA. This CDR3 is 14 amino acids long. J gave up 6 bases and V 6 bases, and 6 bases lay outside the gene matches. Sequencing was performed with immunoSEQ multiplex PCR; in TCRdb, only in-frame clones are kept and a portion is missing. This sample has around 240,000 clones, with roughly 83% found just once. The clonotype comes from a woman between 50 and 59 years old who had recovered from COVID-19. Sequenced sample: PBMCs or T cells enriched from blood (not recorded which). The rearrangement links TRBV7-2 to TRBJ1-5, with 9 nucleotides matching TRBD1. The CDR3 sequence: CASSPSQGAQPQHF. Here the CDR3 DNA reads TGTGCCAGCAGTCCCTCACAGGGGGCTCAGCCCCAGCATTTT.